This T cell receptor (beta chain) was documented in a study of T cell repertoires in cytomegalovirus infection. Study summary: Well-studied HLA-B-restricted epitopes and recently identified HLA-C-restricted epitopes of CMV were both used in the study. TCR beta signatures that were public indicated CMV infection and matching HLA type.

As to this clonotype: Its target is unknown.

V was pared by 3 bases and J by 4 bases, with 4 bases of the junction left unmatched. The CDR3 has 15 residues. CDR1 is SNHLY, CDR2 FYNNEI, per germline. TCRdb redid the calling of the reads with MiXCR, one entry per CDR3 protein. The sample includes 550,000 to 700,000 distinct CDR3 sequences, 35% to 50% seen only once; the top ten take around 50%. This sample comprised cultured PBMCs, obtained from culture after CMV antigen stimulation. This receptor was identified in a human donor in good health (CMV status not recorded). Some clones in this sample may be carry-over from other donors' samples. J is TRBJ2-1 and V is TRBV2, with TRBD1 matching over 9 bases. The CDR3 here is CASSEAGQGYNEQFF. The CDR3 coding sequence is TGTGCCAGCAGTGAGGCTGGACAGGGGTACAATGAGCAGTTCTTC.